This T cell receptor (beta chain) derives from a study of CD8+ T cells in alopecia areata (dated by TCRdb to the late 2010s). For the study in its entirety: The treated patients took part in an open-label pilot trial in which moderate-to-severe alopecia areata was treated with oral tofacitinib at 5 to 10 mg twice daily. Tofacitinib was given for 6 to 18 months, followed by 6 months of follow-up off drug to assess delayed response and recurrence. The study used high-throughput TCRbeta sequencing to examine T cell clonal expansion in alopecia areata, in both the C3H/HeJ mouse model and human patients. Human TCRbeta sequencing covered scalp tissue and sorted CD4+ and CD8+ peripheral blood T cells from patchy and totalis/universalis alopecia areata patients and healthy controls. Tofacitinib-treated patients had biopsies at baseline and at 4 and 24 weeks of treatment, with a later scalp biopsy in several patients. Scalp clonality was compared among normal scalp (n=4), patchy alopecia areata scalp (n=8), and alopecia totalis/universalis scalp (n=8). The RNA source kit depended on sample type: the PAXgene miRNA kit for fixed scalp, the miRNeasy kit for PBMCs, and the RNeasy kit for mouse skin. immunoSEQ multiplex PCR using 35 Vbeta forward primers and 13 Jbeta reverse primers was used to amplify TCRbeta CDR3 regions. The paper as a whole reports these results and caveats: Higher clonality and more expanded CD8+ clones were observed in lesional scalp than in normal scalp, particularly in alopecia totalis/universalis, a finding suggestive of antigenic drive. Shared TCR sequences between patients were less evident than in mice, which may be partly attributable to HLA diversity in the patient population. Unlike mouse skin, where gammadelta T cells dominate, normal human skin contains resident alphabeta T cells that get sequenced too, which complicates analysis of the scalp TCR repertoire.

Libraries were built with the immunoSEQ multiplex PCR assay. For TCR sequencing, RNA was extracted from every sample and reverse transcribed into cDNA to serve as template. SuperScript III was used for first-strand cDNA synthesis, primed with a 2:1 mix of oligo-dT and random hexamers. A synthetic immune receptor repertoire was used to measure amplification bias, and any remaining bias was corrected computationally. In the authors' own workflow: After raw reads were preprocessed to remove errors, the CDR3 was defined following IMGT conventions as running from the conserved cysteine to phenylalanine. Clonality was calculated as 1 minus Shannon entropy normalized by log2 of the number of productive unique TCRs. CD4 or CD8 identity of scalp clones was inferred by cross-referencing scalp TCRbeta sequences with sorted blood CD4 and CD8 repertoires. TCRdb carries this immuneACCESS record with in-frame sequences only. Its versions omit some clonotypes, under half of them owing to an unresolved V gene in the studies checked, with the rest unexplained. V, J and clone size derive from that table, while D and trimming were established from the DNA sequence. Recorded for this sample are over 150,000 clones; about 63% of them occurred a single time. Together, the top ten hold more than 1.5% of the sample.

Note on this clone: It has no known antigen specificity. No per-base quality is available; no much larger clone lies one base away.

The sample's time point, from its label and the paper: baseline before oral tofacitinib. Lesional scalp punch biopsies and peripheral blood were obtained from alopecia areata patients. PBMCs were isolated by density centrifugation and stained for CD3, CD4 and CD8, and CD4+ and CD8+ T cells were sorted on a FACSAria. V is reduced by 0 bases and J by 1 base, leaving a spacing of 6 bases between them. As encoded in the germline V gene, CDR1 is ENHRY while CDR2 is SYGVKD. Taken from cysteine to phenylalanine, the CDR3 has 15 residues. Only CDR3 DNA remains: 45 bases, in frame from the first base. This TCR came from a human donor with alopecia areata. The source was CD4+ T cells sorted from blood, collected at week 0. The rearrangement joined TRBV10-3 to TRBJ2-2, with the D gene uncertain. This receptor carries the CDR3 CAISESIQNTGELFF. The bases read TGTGCCATCAGTGAGTCGATTCAGAACACCGGGGAGCTGTTTTTT.